The 10 T cell receptor beta chains in this list originate from one sample, sequenced in a study of spatial heterogeneity in lung cancer (dated by TCRdb to about 2019). The method was 5' RACE. The sequencing machine was a NextSeq 500. TCRdb itself trimmed the public reads at Q25 with fastp, ran MiXCR and retained productive beta chains. When rows share a CDR3 protein, they turn into one entry using the most common DNA and genes. This sample gives tens of thousands of distinct CDR3 sequences in total; roughly 5% of them show up just once. The top ten hold around 28% of the sample. The time point tag for this specimen amounts to: sample taken at primary tumor resection. For TCR sequencing, whole RNA was extracted from tumor and nontumor lung tissue, or from cryopreserved PBMC samples, and no cell sorting was done. Sample: PBMCs, taken at surgery. All receptors derive from a female donor with early-stage non-small cell lung cancer.

This clonotype appeared many times. This chain links TRBV7-2 with TRBJ1-2; D is ambiguous. The germline V gene has CDR1 SGHTA and CDR2 FQGNSA. V lost 5 bases to trimming and J lost 2 bases, with 6 bases between them. The CDR3 is 12 amino acids. CDR3 bases: TGTGCCAGCAGCCGATCGAACTATGGCTACACCTTC. Its protein is CASSRSNYGYTF.

This clonotype came up many times. This sequence joins TRBV12-3 or TRBV12-4 and TRBJ2-5, with D perhaps TRBD1 or TRBD2 (5 bases each). The CDR3 is made up of 15 amino acids. The V end was cut by 3 bases, the J end by 2 bases, with 13 bases between. This CDR3 is CASSFPGARQETQYF. In DNA, the CDR3 is TGTGCCAGCAGTTTCCCCGGGGCTCGTCAAGAGACCCAGTACTTC.

This clonotype has more than one count but fewer than ten. The chain is built from TRBV9 and TRBJ1-2; no firm D call. Germline-derived CDR1 and CDR2 are SGDLS and YYNGEE. The length of the CDR3 is 12 residues. V shed 4 bases and J shed 0 bases, with 4 bases lying between them. The CDR3 DNA is TGTGCCAGCAGCAGGACTAACTATGGCTACACCTTC. It specifies CASSRTNYGYTF.

This clonotype was counted at least ten times. The chain recombines TRBV7-9 with TRBJ1-1; D unresolved. Trimming cost V 2 bases and J 1 base, with 14 bases left between them. This CDR3 is built from 16 residues. Germline lookup yields CDR1 SEHNR and CDR2 FQNEAQ (reference sequence). CDR3 in DNA: TGTGCCAGCAGCTTACCTCCCAGGAGTGGGAACACTGAAGCTTTCTTT. Amino acid sequence: CASSLPPRSGNTEAFF.

In this sample, this clonotype turned up once. An end of the junction differs from the germline gene, which may be a read error. The V call is TRBV6-6, the J call TRBJ2-3; 8 positions match TRBD2. Germline CDR1 reads MNHNY; CDR2 reads SVGAGI (reference sequence). This CDR3 region has 16 residues. This CDR3 is CASSYSPGGPSDTRYF. Written as DNA, the CDR3 is TGTGCCAGCAGTTACTCACCGGGGGGGCCATCAGATACGCGGTATTTT.

This clonotype appeared many times. The CDR3 nucleotides are TGTGCCAGCTCACCATCGGCAGACTCCTCTGGAAACACCATATATTTT. Translation gives CASSPSADSSGNTIYF. The rearrangement joins TRBV18 to TRBJ1-3; the D is unclear. V lost 2 bases to trimming and J lost 0 bases, with 11 bases between them. From germline, CDR1 is KGHSH and CDR2 LQKENI. This CDR3 is built from 16 residues.

There are many counts of this clonotype. This chain joins TRBV12-3 or TRBV12-4 and TRBJ1-1; 7 bases map to TRBD1. The CDR3 has 18 residues. J was trimmed by 4 bases and V by 4 bases; bases with no gene match: 18. DNA of the CDR3: TGTGCCAGCAGTTGGTTGAGGGGGCGCCGCGGTGTGAGCACTGAAGCTTTCTTT. Protein: CASSWLRGRRGVSTEAFF.

The table lists this clonotype with many counts. The J gene is TRBJ2-1, the V gene TRBV10-2, with TRBD2 matching over 10 bases. V dropped 6 bases and J dropped 0; count of bases not matched to a gene: 2. The CDR3 extends over 15 amino acids. CDR1 is WSHSY and CDR2 is SAAADI in the germline V gene. In DNA form, the CDR3 reads TGCGCCAGCAGAAGCGGGGGGGGCTCCTACAATGAGCAGTTCTTC. It codes for CASRSGGGSYNEQFF.

At least ten counts were recorded for this clonotype. V usage is TRBV5-1 and J usage is TRBJ1-4, with 7 bases that match TRBD1. The V segment lost 3 bases and the J segment 13 bases; nucleotides outside the gene matches: 12. Germline lookup yields CDR1 SGHRS and CDR2 YFSETQ. CDR3 size: 14 residues. DNA of the CDR3: TGCGCCAGCAGCTCTGGGACAGACGTGACGGGACTGTTTTTT. This encodes CASSSGTDVTGLFF.

The table lists this clonotype with a few counts. V is TRBV9 and J is TRBJ2-5; 11 bases fit TRBD2. The CDR3 runs 14 residues. V lost 5 bases to trimming and J lost 3 bases; unmatched junction nucleotides: 3. CDR1 SGDLS and CDR2 YYNGEE come from the germline V gene. The CDR3 is CASSRLAGKETQYF. CDR3 nucleotides: TGTGCCAGCAGTAGACTAGCGGGAAAAGAGACCCAGTACTTC.